This paragraph covers one TCR beta chain sequence. The target antigen is unknown. The germline CDR1 and CDR2 sequences are SGHDN and FVKESK. The CDR3 has 14 amino acids. V lost 4 bases and J lost 2, with 10 bases in between. This sample was taken from a study of T-cell memory formation after mild COVID-19. The overall study: Clusters were largely donor specific.

General observations from the study: The study detected some responding clones in pre-infection memory, suggesting cross-reactive memory joined.

TCRdb fed the 5' RACE reads into MiXCR, producing one record per CDR3 protein. The table has under 550,000 distinct CDR3 sequences, about 20% seen once. The gene calls are TRBV14 and TRBJ2-3; weak D call: TRBD1 (5 bases). Sequences were obtained from PBMCs or a T cell subset sorted from them (not recorded which). The sequence came from an adult woman who had mild COVID-19 (a few samples of this study predate the infection). Cell type and time point are not known. The CDR3 DNA reads TGTGCCAGCAGCCCTCAGGACAACACAGATACGCAGTATTTT. This encodes CASSPQDNTDTQYF.